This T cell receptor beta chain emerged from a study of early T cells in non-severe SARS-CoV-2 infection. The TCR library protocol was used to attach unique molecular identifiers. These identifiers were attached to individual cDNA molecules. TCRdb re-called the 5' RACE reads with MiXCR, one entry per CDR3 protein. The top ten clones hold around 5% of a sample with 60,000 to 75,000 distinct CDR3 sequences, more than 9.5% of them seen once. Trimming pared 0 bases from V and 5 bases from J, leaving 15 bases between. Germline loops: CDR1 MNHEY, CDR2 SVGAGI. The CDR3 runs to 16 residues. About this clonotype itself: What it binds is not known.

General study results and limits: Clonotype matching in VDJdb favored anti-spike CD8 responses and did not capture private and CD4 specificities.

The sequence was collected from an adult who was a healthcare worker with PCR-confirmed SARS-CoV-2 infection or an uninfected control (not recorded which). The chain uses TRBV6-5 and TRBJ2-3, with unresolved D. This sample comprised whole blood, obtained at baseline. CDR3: CASSYSPSAVGDTQYF. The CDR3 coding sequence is TGTGCCAGCAGTTACTCCCCGTCGGCGGTTGGAGATACGCAGTATTTT.